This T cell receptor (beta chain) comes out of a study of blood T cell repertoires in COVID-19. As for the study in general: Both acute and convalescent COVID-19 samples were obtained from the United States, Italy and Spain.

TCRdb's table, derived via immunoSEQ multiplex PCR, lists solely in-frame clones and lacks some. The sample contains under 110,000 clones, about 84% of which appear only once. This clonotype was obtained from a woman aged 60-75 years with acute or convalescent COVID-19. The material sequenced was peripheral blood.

This chain's CDR3 is CASSLTGGQPQHF. DNA for the CDR3: TGTGCCAGCAGCTTGACAGGGGGACAGCCCCAGCATTTT. The chain has TRBV5-6 and TRBJ1-5; 8 bases align to TRBD1. The CDR3 contains 13 residues. With 1 base clipped from V and 7 bases from J, the junction kept 1 base outside the gene matches. Germline CDR1 is SGHDT and CDR2 is YYEEEE.